These T cell receptor beta chains were read from a single sample in a study of beta chain features in type 1 diabetes. Assay used: immunoSEQ multiplex PCR; TCRdb lists only in-frame clones, some missing. The table has hundreds of thousands of clones, over 12% seen once; the top ten hold 0.035% to 0.045%. Sequenced input: naive CD4+ T cells from blood. The source is a man between 18 and 29 years old with type 1 diabetes. Both conserved end residues are part of each CDR3. Fields, in order: J gene, V gene, D gene, clone size, CDR3 DNA, CDR3 protein. D genes are given only for firm matches. Expanded clones get a size class; other rows say once, few or many, or leave the size out.

TRBJ2-7	TRBV28	NA	NA	TGTGCCAGCAGTCCGGGACCCTCCTACGAGCAGTACTTC	CASSPGPSYEQYF
TRBJ2-5	TRBV7-9	NA	NA	TGTGCCAGCAGCTTAATCGGTTTTGAGGCACAGTACTTC	CASSLIGFEAQYF
TRBJ1-5	TRBV7-9	TRBD1	NA	TGTGCCAGCAGCTTAACTGGACAGGGGGTTAGAGGCAATCAGCCCCAGCATTTT	CASSLTGQGVRGNQPQHF
TRBJ2-1	TRBV4-1	NA	NA	TGCGCCAGCAGCCTCGTCACGTCAGCGGCCAGCTCCTACAATGAGCAGTTCTTC	CASSLVTSAASSYNEQFF
TRBJ2-1	TRBV7-7	NA	NA	TGTGCTAGCAGCTTGGGGCCGGGACTGGAAATCCAGTTCTTC	CASSLGPGLEIQFF
TRBJ2-7	TRBV5-1	NA	NA	TGCGCCAGCAGCTTGGACAGGGCTCTCTACGAGCAGTACTTC	CASSLDRALYEQYF
TRBJ1-2	TRBV6-6	TRBD1	NA	TGTGCCACCGGATGGGACAGCAACTATGGCTACACCTTC	CATGWDSNYGYTF
TRBJ1-2	TRBV7-9	NA	NA	TGTGCCAGCAGCATACAGGACAGCTATGGCTACACCTTC	CASSIQDSYGYTF
TRBJ2-3	TRBV7-2	NA	NA	TGTGCCAGCAGCGATCGCCCCGGGACTAGCACAGATACGCAGTATTTT	CASSDRPGTSTDTQYF
TRBJ2-5	TRBV5-6	TRBD1	NA	TGTGCCAGCAGCTTACAGGGGGAGACCCAGTACTTC	CASSLQGETQYF
TRBJ1-2	TRBV6-4	TRBD1	NA	TGTGCCAGCAGCGCAGGGGGCATCTATGGCTACACCTTC	CASSAGGIYGYTF
TRBJ1-1	TRBV4-2	NA	NA	TGTGCCAGCAGCCAAGAAGGTGGGCAGGGCCGGGTAGCTTTCTTT	CASSQEGGQGRVAFF
TRBJ1-1	TRBV30	NA	few	TGTGCCTGGAGACAGCCTAACACTGAAGCTTTCTTT	CAWRQPNTEAFF
TRBJ2-1	TRBV5-4	TRBD1	NA	TGTGCCAGCAGCGGGCTGAAGGGGGCGGACAATGAGCAGTTCTTC	CASSGLKGADNEQFF
TRBJ1-2	TRBV5-1	NA	few	TGCGCCAGCAGCTTAATGTCGGGTCAGGGCTACACCTTC	CASSLMSGQGYTF
TRBJ2-1	TRBV30	TRBD2	NA	TGTGCCTGGAGTGTAGCCAGCGGGGCCTACAATGAGCAGTTCTTC	CAWSVASGAYNEQFF